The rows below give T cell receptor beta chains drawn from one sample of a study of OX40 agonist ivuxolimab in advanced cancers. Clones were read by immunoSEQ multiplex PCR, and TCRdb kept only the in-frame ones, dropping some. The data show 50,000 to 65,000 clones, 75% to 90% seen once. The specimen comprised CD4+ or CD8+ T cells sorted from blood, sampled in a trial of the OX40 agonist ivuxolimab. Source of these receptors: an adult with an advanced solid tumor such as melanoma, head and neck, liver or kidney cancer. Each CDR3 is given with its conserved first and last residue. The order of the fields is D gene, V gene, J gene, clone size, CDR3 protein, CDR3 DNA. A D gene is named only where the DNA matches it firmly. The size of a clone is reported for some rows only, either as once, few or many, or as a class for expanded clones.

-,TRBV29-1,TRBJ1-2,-,CSIREGRIYGYTF,TGCAGCATACGAGAGGGACGGATTTATGGCTACACCTTC
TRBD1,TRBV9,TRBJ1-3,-,CASSVLQGAGGNTIYF,TGTGCCAGCAGCGTGTTACAGGGGGCAGGTGGAAACACCATATATTTT
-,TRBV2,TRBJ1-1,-,CASTFLMNTEAFF,TGTGCCAGCACCTTTCTGATGAACACTGAAGCTTTCTTT
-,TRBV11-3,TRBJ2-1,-,CASSLEGTLYNEQFF,TGTGCCAGCAGCTTGGAAGGGACTTTATACAATGAGCAGTTCTTC
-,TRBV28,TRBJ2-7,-,CASSSPRRDKLSEQYF,TGTGCCAGCAGCTCCCCTCGCCGGGACAAACTCTCCGAGCAGTACTTC
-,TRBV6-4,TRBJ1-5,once,CASSGDSNQPQHF,TGTGCCAGCAGTGGCGACAGCAATCAGCCCCAGCATTTT
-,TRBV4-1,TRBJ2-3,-,CASSPEGAGGTDTQYF,TGCGCCAGCAGCCCGGAGGGGGCCGGAGGGACAGATACGCAGTATTTT
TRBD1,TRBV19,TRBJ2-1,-,CASSPRVTGDGVNNEQFF,TGTGCCAGTAGCCCTCGGGTGACAGGGGACGGGGTCAACAATGAGCAGTTCTTC
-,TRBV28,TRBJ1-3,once,CASSFLEPPLTSGNTIYF,TGTGCCAGCAGTTTTTTAGAGCCCCCACTGACCTCTGGAAACACCATATATTTT
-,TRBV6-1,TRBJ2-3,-,CASKAGASTDTQYF,TGTGCCAGCAAGGCGGGGGCCAGCACAGATACGCAGTATTTT
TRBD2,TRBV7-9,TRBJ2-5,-,CASSLGLAGGQETQYF,TGTGCCAGCAGCCTTGGACTAGCGGGGGGTCAAGAGACCCAGTACTTC
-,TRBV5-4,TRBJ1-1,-,CASSPISDSEAFF,TGTGCCAGCAGCCCCATTAGCGACAGTGAAGCTTTCTTT
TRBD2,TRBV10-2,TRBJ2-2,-,CASVIREGMGLFF,TGCGCCAGCGTTATCAGGGAGGGTATGGGGCTGTTTTTT
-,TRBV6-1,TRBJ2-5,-,CASSFAAQETQYF,TGTGCCAGCAGTTTCGCGGCCCAAGAGACCCAGTACTTC
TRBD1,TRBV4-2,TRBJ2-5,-,CASSQGTGGETQYF,TGTGCCAGCAGCCAGGGAACAGGGGGGGAGACCCAGTACTTC
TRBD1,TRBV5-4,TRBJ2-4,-,CASSFLSGTENIQYF,TGTGCCAGCAGCTTCCTGTCCGGGACAGAAAACATTCAGTACTTC
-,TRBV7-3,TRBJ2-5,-,CASSLTAQETQYF,TGTGCCAGCAGCTTAACAGCCCAAGAGACCCAGTACTTC
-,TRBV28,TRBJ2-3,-,CASMVGGAQIMQYF,TGTGCCAGCATGGTCGGCGGGGCCCAGATAATGCAGTATTTT
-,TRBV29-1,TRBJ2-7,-,CSVGPGSYEQYF,TGCAGCGTTGGCCCGGGGTCCTACGAGCAGTACTTC
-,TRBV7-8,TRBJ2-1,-,CASSLKRLHNEQFF,TGTGCCAGCAGCTTAAAGAGACTTCACAATGAGCAGTTCTTC
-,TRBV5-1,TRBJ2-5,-,CASSYEETQYF,TGCGCCAGCAGCTACGAAGAGACCCAGTACTTC
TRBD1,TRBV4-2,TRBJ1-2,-,CASSQDRRDRGQGGYTF,TGTGCCAGCAGCCAAGATAGGAGAGACAGGGGGCAAGGTGGCTACACCTTC
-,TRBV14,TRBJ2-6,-,CASSVASGANVLTF,TGTGCCAGCAGCGTCGCCTCTGGGGCCAACGTCCTGACTTTC
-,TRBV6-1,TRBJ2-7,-,CASSHMGGYEQYF,TGTGCCAGCAGTCACATGGGGGGCTACGAGCAGTACTTC
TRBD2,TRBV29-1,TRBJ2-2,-,CSPGTSGGALDTGELFF,TGCAGCCCGGGGACTAGCGGGGGGGCCCTCGACACCGGGGAGCTGTTTTTT
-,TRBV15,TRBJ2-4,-,CATSTLIDRRAKNIQYF,TGTGCCACCAGCACCCTAATTGACAGGCGGGCCAAAAACATTCAGTACTTC
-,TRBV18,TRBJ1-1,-,CASSIGRGNTEAFF,TGTGCCAGCTCTATCGGACGGGGGAACACTGAAGCTTTCTTT
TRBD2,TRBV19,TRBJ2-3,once,CASSSLAGATDTQYF,TGTGCCAGTAGCAGCCTAGCGGGGGCCACAGATACGCAGTATTTT
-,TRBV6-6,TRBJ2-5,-,CASVRTPQETQYF,TGTGCCAGCGTTCGGACACCTCAAGAGACCCAGTACTTC
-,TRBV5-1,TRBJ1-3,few,CASSPGGGSGNTIYF,TGCGCCAGCAGCCCCGGAGGGGGCTCTGGAAACACCATATATTTT
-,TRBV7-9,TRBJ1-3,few,CASTVSVDTIYF,TGTGCCAGCACCGTCTCGGTGGACACCATATATTTT
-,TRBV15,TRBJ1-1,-,CATSKGFGGTEAFF,TGTGCCACCAGCAAAGGGTTCGGGGGTACTGAAGCTTTCTTT
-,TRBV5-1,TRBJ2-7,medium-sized,CASSFSGQVGEQYF,TGCGCCAGCAGCTTCTCCGGCCAGGTCGGCGAGCAGTACTTC
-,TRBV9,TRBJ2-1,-,CASSVVPLLSNEQFF,TGTGCCAGCAGCGTAGTCCCGCTGCTCTCCAATGAGCAGTTCTTC
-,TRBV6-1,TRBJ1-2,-,CASSERTLGGYTF,TGTGCCAGCAGTGAAAGGACTCTGGGTGGCTACACCTTC
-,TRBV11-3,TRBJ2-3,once,CASSGWIRTDTQYF,TGTGCCAGCAGTGGGTGGATTCGCACAGATACGCAGTATTTT
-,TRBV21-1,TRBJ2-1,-,CASSKGRVGGGSYNEQFF,-
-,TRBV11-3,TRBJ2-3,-,CASSQKTYTQYF,TGTGCCAGCAGCCAAAAAACGTATACGCAGTATTTT
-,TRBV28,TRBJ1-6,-,CASSLVNSPLHF,TGTGCCAGCAGTTTGGTGAATTCACCCCTCCACTTT
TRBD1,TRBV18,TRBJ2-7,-,CASSPPDRGLNEQYF,TGTGCCAGCTCACCACCGGACAGGGGGCTCAACGAGCAGTACTTC
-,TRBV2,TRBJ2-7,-,CASSYRDEQYF,TGTGCCAGCAGCTACAGGGACGAGCAGTACTTC
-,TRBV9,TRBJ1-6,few,CASSVDGRNNSPLHF,TGTGCCAGCAGCGTAGACGGAAGAAATAATTCACCCCTCCACTTT
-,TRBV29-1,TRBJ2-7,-,CSVKPGHAYEQYF,TGCAGCGTTAAGCCGGGGCACGCCTACGAGCAGTACTTC
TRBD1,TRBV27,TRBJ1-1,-,CASSRRPGQGNTEAFF,TGTGCCAGCAGTCGCCGACCTGGACAGGGTAACACTGAAGCTTTCTTT
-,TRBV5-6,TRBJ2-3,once,CASSRPGVGTDTQYF,TGTGCCAGCAGCCGACCGGGGGTAGGGACAGATACGCAGTATTTT
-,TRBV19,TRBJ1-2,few,CASNQGPGANYGYTF,TGTGCCAGTAACCAAGGGCCAGGAGCTAACTATGGCTACACCTTC
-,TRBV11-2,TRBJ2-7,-,CASSLDSVAVNYEQYF,TGTGCCAGCAGCTTAGATTCTGTAGCGGTTAACTACGAGCAGTACTTC
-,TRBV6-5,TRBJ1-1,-,CASSPPAGGSTEAFF,TGTGCCAGCAGTCCCCCCGCCGGGGGGAGCACTGAAGCTTTCTTT
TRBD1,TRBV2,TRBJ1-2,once,CASSTGGITGYTF,TGTGCCAGCAGTACAGGGGGCATTACGGGCTACACCTTC
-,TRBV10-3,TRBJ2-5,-,CAITARVQETQYF,TGTGCCATCACGGCCCGAGTCCAAGAGACCCAGTACTTC
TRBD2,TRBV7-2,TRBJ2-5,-,CASSLDGGFQETQYF,TGTGCCAGCAGCTTAGACGGGGGGTTCCAGGAGACCCAGTACTTC
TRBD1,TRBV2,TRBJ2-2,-,CASSLQGTGELFF,TGTGCCAGCAGTTTACAGGGGACCGGGGAGCTGTTTTTT
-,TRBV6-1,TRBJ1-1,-,CASSQGVEAFF,TGTGCCAGCAGCCAGGGAGTTGAAGCTTTCTTT
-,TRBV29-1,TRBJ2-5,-,CSAIPRAGLGETQYF,TGCAGCGCCATCCCCCGGGCAGGACTGGGGGAGACCCAGTACTTC
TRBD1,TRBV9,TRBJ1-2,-,CASSVGGQTNYGYTF,TGTGCCAGCAGCGTAGGGGGACAGACCAACTATGGCTACACCTTC
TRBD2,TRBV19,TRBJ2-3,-,CASSSSGGSTDTQYF,TGTGCCAGTAGTTCTAGCGGGGGCAGCACAGATACGCAGTATTTT
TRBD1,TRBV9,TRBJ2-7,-,CASSVLPGTGDYEQYF,TGTGCCAGCAGCGTACTACCCGGGACAGGGGACTACGAGCAGTACTTC
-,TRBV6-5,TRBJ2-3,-,CATRRTSNEQHTQYF,TGTGCCACCCGACGGACGTCTAATGAACAACATACGCAGTATTTT
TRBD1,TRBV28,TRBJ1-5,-,CASRDRGSNQPQHF,TGTGCCAGCAGGGACAGGGGTAGCAATCAGCCCCAGCATTTT